The 31 T cell receptor beta chains below were found in one sample sequenced in a study of regulatory T cells in long-lasting Graves disease. Time point specified: newly diagnosed GD, antithyroid drugs for less than 3 months. Extracted RNA from PBMCs served as the source of the TCR library. TCR beta libraries were built with iRepertoire HTBI primers and Arm-PCR of CDR3 regions. In TCRdb, the multiplex PCR reads were re-called with MiXCR into one record per CDR3 protein. This sample yields hundreds of thousands of distinct CDR3 sequences, of which about 12% are seen a single time; roughly 9.3% belongs to the top ten. This same sample was also taken into another study, of T cells in Graves' hyperthyroidism and ophthalmopathy.

Sequenced here: peripheral blood mononuclear cells (PBMCs), sampled at new diagnosis, from a patient treated with antithyroid drugs. All receptors come from a woman in her 30s with Graves disease.

This clonotype was seen at least ten times. The rearrangement links TRBV27 to TRBJ1-6, with D tentatively TRBD1 (6 bases). The germline V and J ends were trimmed by 6 bases and 5 bases, with 8 bases remaining between them. Germline V gene data show CDR1 as MNHEY and CDR2 as SMNVEV (reference sequence). This CDR3 comprises 13 residues. The CDR3 loop is CASRDSHNSPLHF. The CDR3 DNA reads TGTGCCAGCAGGGACAGTCATAATTCACCCCTCCACTTT.

This clonotype was seen more than once but under ten times. V is TRBV5-1 and J is TRBJ2-1; TRBD2 aligns across 8 bases. This CDR3 comprises 16 residues. V gave up 4 bases and J gave up 6 bases; unmatched junction bases: 12. Germline assignment: CDR1 SGHRS and CDR2 YFSETQ. Here the CDR3 reads CASSAAPGLAGNEQFF. CDR3 nucleotides: TGCGCCAGCAGCGCCGCCCCGGGGCTAGCGGGCAATGAGCAGTTCTTC.

This clonotype was recorded at least ten times. DNA of the CDR3: TGTGCCAGCAGTTTTGTGGGGGGCGGACCCTATGGCTACACCTTC. Amino acids: CASSFVGGGPYGYTF. The chain joins TRBV27 to TRBJ1-2, with D maybe TRBD1 (6 bases). Germline CDR1 is MNHEY and CDR2 is SMNVEV (reference sequence). The CDR3 contains 15 residues. Trimming took off 3 bases at V and 4 bases at J, with 15 bases between the two ends.

This clonotype has ten or more counts. CDR3 residues: CASSLTGQGYRAFF. CDR3 nucleotides: TGTGCCAGCAGTCTAACGGGACAGGGTTATAGAGCTTTCTTT. J is TRBJ1-1 and V is TRBV6-1; 9 bases agree with TRBD1. This CDR3 region has 14 residues. The trim removed 5 bases at V and 10 bases at J, leaving 11 bases unmatched. Germline V CDR1 and CDR2: MNHNS, SASEGT.

This clonotype was picked up many times. The J gene is TRBJ1-1, the V gene TRBV29-1; 7 bases agree with TRBD1. Germline assignment: CDR1 SQVTM and CDR2 ANQGSEA. J lost 1 base, V lost 5 bases, and 1 base had no gene match. The length of the CDR3 is 12 residues. The CDR3 bases are TGCAGCGTTTGGGACAGGAACACTGAAGCTTTCTTT. Residues: CSVWDRNTEAFF.

This clonotype has just a few counts. The V gene is TRBV20-1, the J gene TRBJ2-1; a possible D gene is TRBD2 (6 bases). The CDR3 is 16 residues long. V shed 0 bases and J shed 0 bases, with 12 bases lying between them. The germline CDR1 and CDR2 sequences are DFQATT and SNEGSKA (reference sequence). CDR3 nucleotides: TGCAGTGCTAGAGATACGGGGCGGGACTCCTACAATGAGCAGTTCTTC. Translation: CSARDTGRDSYNEQFF.

This clonotype was recorded a few times. J is TRBJ1-2 and V is TRBV20-1; 7 positions match TRBD1. V shed 4 bases, J shed 5 bases, and the junction held 7 bases outside the gene matches. Germline V gives CDR1 DFQATT, CDR2 SNEGSKA (reference sequence). The length of the CDR3 is 13 residues. The CDR3 DNA follows: TGCAGTGCTACCGGGACAGTGGGATATGGCTACACCTTC. Amino acids: CSATGTVGYGYTF.

This clonotype was detected a few times. The chain joins TRBV9 to TRBJ2-5; weak D call: TRBD2 (5 bases). Trimming cost V 0 bases and J 5 bases, with 17 bases left between them. Germline V lookup: CDR1 SGDLS, CDR2 YYNGEE. The CDR3 extends over 16 amino acids. The CDR3: CASSVGVAPRGETQYF. The CDR3 DNA follows: TGTGCCAGCAGCGTAGGGGTAGCACCCCGAGGGGAGACCCAGTACTTC.

Of note for this clonotype: This may be a read error: a much more frequent sequence differs by one nucleotide. The chain uses TRBV2 and TRBJ2-7; 9 positions agree with TRBD1. The CDR3 consists of 13 residues. Germline CDR1 and CDR2: SNHLY and FYNNEI. V shed 10 bases and J 5 bases; nucleotides not matched to a gene: 9. DNA of the CDR3: TGTGCCAACGAGAGGGACAGGGTCGACGAGCAGTACTTC. It encodes CANERDRVDEQYF.

The gene calls are TRBV6-1 and TRBJ2-3; 7 bases agree with TRBD1. V trimming: 6 bases; J trimming: 1 base; junction bases outside the gene matches: 7. Germline V gives CDR1 MNHNS, CDR2 SASEGT. The CDR3 loop spans 15 amino acids. The CDR3 reads CASSRLDRGTDTQYF. As DNA, the CDR3 is TGTGCCAGCAGCCGGCTTGACAGGGGCACAGATACGCAGTATTTT.

This clonotype has a count of ten or more. The rearrangement links TRBV10-3 to TRBJ1-5; tentative D call: TRBD1 (5 bases). Germline loops: CDR1 ENHRY, CDR2 SYGVKD. The CDR3 is made up of 14 amino acids. Trimming took off 3 bases at V and 2 bases at J, with 8 bases between the two ends. CDR3 bases: TGTGCCATCAGTGACCCGGGGGGCAATCAGCCCCAGCATTTT. Translated: CAISDPGGNQPQHF.

This clonotype has at least ten counts. The chain combines TRBV19 with TRBJ1-1, with unresolved D. This CDR3 is 14 amino acids long. Trimming removed 1 base from V and 4 bases from J, with 10 bases in between. The germline V gene encodes CDR1 LNHDA and CDR2 SQIVND (reference sequence). The CDR3 nucleotides read TGTGCCAGTAGTATAGTACCAGGCGGCACTGAAGCTTTCTTT. Its translation: CASSIVPGGTEAFF.

This clonotype was counted only a few times. This sequence joins TRBV28 and TRBJ2-7, with D possibly matching TRBD2 (5 bases). V was pared by 1 base and J by 7 bases, with 14 bases between. Germline loops: CDR1 MDHEN, CDR2 SYDVKM. This CDR3 contains 14 residues. CDR3 nucleotide sequence: TGTGCCAGCAGTTTATTGGGCAAACCGGGGGAGCAGTACTTC. Translating it yields CASSLLGKPGEQYF.

At least ten counts were recorded for this clonotype. This chain connects TRBV28 to TRBJ2-1; 7 bases match TRBD2. Trimming at V came to 6 bases and at J to 4 bases, leaving 3 bases not matched to a gene. Germline values: CDR1 MDHEN, CDR2 SYDVKM. The CDR3 totals 13 residues. Here the CDR3 reads CASRRAGYNEQFF. The CDR3 coding sequence is TGTGCCAGCAGGCGAGCGGGATACAATGAGCAGTTCTTC. Supplemented by reference TRBV28 and TRBJ2-1, the full variable domain reads DVKVTQSSRYLVKRTGEKVFLECVQDMDHENMFWYRQDPGLGLRLIYFSYDVKMKEKGDIPEGYSVSREKKERFSLILESASTNQTSMYLCASRRAGYNEQFFGPGTRLTVL.

In its sample, this clonotype was seen many times. The chain uses TRBV2 and TRBJ2-3; D possibly matches TRBD1 or TRBD2 (5 bases each). CDR1 is SNHLY, CDR2 FYNNEI, per germline. V shed 9 bases and J shed 6 bases, with 10 bases lying between them. The CDR3 runs to 11 residues. CDR3 nucleotide sequence: TGTGCCAGGGGGGTCACGGATACGCAGTATTTT. Encoded protein: CARGVTDTQYF. The whole variable domain, filled in from reference TRBV2 and TRBJ2-3, reads EPEVTQTPSHQVTQMGQEVILRCVPISNHLYFYWYRQILGQKVEFLVSFYNNEISEKSEIFDDQFSVERPDGSNFTLKIRSTKLEDSAMYFCARGVTDTQYFGPGTRLTVL.

The CDR3 DNA is TGCGCCAGCAGTATGAACAGGGACCCGGGATACGAGCAGTACTTC. Amino acids: CASSMNRDPGYEQYF. The rearrangement links TRBV10-1 to TRBJ2-7, with D possibly TRBD1 on 6 matching bases. The V and J ends lost 5 bases and 4 bases respectively, with 18 bases between them. Germline V CDR1 and CDR2: WNHNN, SYGVQD (reference sequence). CDR3 length: 15 amino acids.

This clonotype was recorded many times. The V call is TRBV6-5, the J call TRBJ1-5, with TRBD1 identical over 7 bases. CDR1 and CDR2 (germline): MNHEY, SVGAGI. The CDR3 is 17 residues long. The V and J ends lost 4 bases and 0 bases, in that order; junction bases with no gene match: 9. CDR3 DNA sequence: TGTGCCAGCAGTTTTACTGGACAGGACTATAGCAATCAGCCCCAGCATTTT. Encoded protein: CASSFTGQDYSNQPQHF.

As concerns this clonotype: A much larger clone differs from this one at a single base, so this may be a read error. This chain uses TRBV12-3 or TRBV12-4 with TRBJ2-3; the D gene could be TRBD1 or TRBD2 (5 bases each). The CDR3 runs to 13 residues. The CDR3 nucleotides read TGTGCCAGCAGGGATGGGGGAACAGGTACGCAGTATTTT. It encodes CASRDGGTGTQYF.

Many counts were recorded for this clonotype. The V gene is TRBV11-2, the J gene TRBJ2-3; D unclear. CDR1 is SGHAT, CDR2 FQNNGV, per germline. The CDR3 is made up of 16 amino acids. V lost 5 bases, J lost 0 bases, and 15 bases lay in between. CDR3 residues: CASSVPLVRSTDTQYF. Here the CDR3 DNA reads TGTGCCAGCAGCGTCCCCCTAGTTCGGAGCACAGATACGCAGTATTTT. Full variable domain (remainder filled in from reference TRBV11-2 and TRBJ2-3): EAGVAQSPRYKIIEKRQSVAFWCNPISGHATLYWYQQILGQGPKLLIQFQNNGVVDDSQLPKDRFSAERLKGVDSTLKIQPAKLEDSAVYLCASSVPLVRSTDTQYFGPGTRLTVL.

The CDR3 region is CSASPPSGRPKETQYF. In DNA form, the CDR3 reads TGCAGTGCTAGTCCCCCTAGCGGGCGACCGAAAGAGACCCAGTACTTC. The chain joins TRBV20-1 to TRBJ2-5; 8 bases line up with TRBD2. The CDR3 spans 16 residues. Germline V CDR1 and CDR2: DFQATT, SNEGSKA (reference sequence). With 3 bases clipped from V and 3 bases from J, the junction kept 12 bases outside the gene matches.

The chain employs TRBV28 and TRBJ2-7, with 8 bases aligning to TRBD1. The V and J ends lost 2 bases and 6 bases, in that order; junction bases with no gene match: 12. CDR1 MDHEN and CDR2 SYDVKM come from the germline V gene. CDR3 size: 16 residues. This CDR3 is CASSLVPGQEDGEQYF. In DNA form, the CDR3 reads TGTGCCAGCAGTTTAGTACCGGGACAGGAGGACGGCGAGCAGTACTTC.

The sample holds a few counts of this clonotype. This chain links TRBV24-1 with TRBJ2-1; 12 nucleotides line up with TRBD2. Trimming at V came to 3 bases and at J to 6 bases, leaving 5 bases not matched to a gene. The CDR3 is made up of 16 amino acids. Germline V CDR1 and CDR2: KGHDR, SFDVKD. CDR3 region: CATSDALAGGLNEQFF. CDR3 bases: TGTGCCACCAGTGATGCCCTAGCGGGAGGGCTCAATGAGCAGTTCTTC.

This clonotype was detected only once. The chain joins TRBV2 to TRBJ2-7, with 13 nucleotides matching TRBD2. V was clipped by 5 bases and J by 0 bases; unmatched bases: 7. Germline CDR1 and CDR2: SNHLY and FYNNEI. The CDR3 has 17 residues. CDR3 loop: CASSYIGTSGNSYEQYF. Written as DNA, the CDR3 is TGTGCCAGCAGTTACATAGGGACTAGCGGGAACTCCTACGAGCAGTACTTC.

This clonotype has ten or more counts. The chain carries TRBV27 and TRBJ2-5; TRBD1 aligns across 11 bases. The germline gives CDR1 MNHEY, CDR2 SMNVEV (reference sequence). The CDR3 consists of 16 residues. The J segment lost 4 bases and the V segment lost 5 bases, leaving 9 bases of the junction unmatched. The CDR3 DNA is TGTGCCAGCAGTCCTTGGACAGGGGGCGCCGGAGAGACCCAGTACTTC. Protein sequence: CASSPWTGGAGETQYF.

With respect to this clonotype: A much bigger clone sits one base away, suggesting this may be a read error. The chain joins TRBV28 to TRBJ2-1, with 9 bases aligning to TRBD1. The CDR3 consists of 15 residues. Germline CDR1 reads MDHEN; CDR2 reads SYDVKM. In DNA, the CDR3 is TGTGCCGGCAGGACTGACAGGGGGTCCTACAATGAGCAGTTCTTC. It yields the protein CAGRTDRGSYNEQFF.

This clonotype was observed many times. The chain recombines TRBV5-6 with TRBJ2-2, with D hard to call. The CDR3 consists of 16 residues. Germline V gene sequence: CDR1 SGHDT, CDR2 YYEEEE. Trimming shortened V by 1 base and J by 8 bases, and 18 bases separated the two germline ends. The CDR3 nucleotides are TGTGCCAGCAGCTTGAGTGGCCTAGGAGTATTAGGGGAGCTGTTTTTT. This codes for CASSLSGLGVLGELFF.

This clonotype was counted a few times. The gene calls are TRBV6-1 and TRBJ1-2, with 7 bases fitting TRBD1. Trimming removed 5 bases from V and 4 bases from J; junction bases left unmatched: 10. CDR1 is MNHNS, CDR2 SASEGT, per germline. The CDR3 extends over 15 amino acids. CDR3 nucleotide sequence: TGTGCCAGCAGTACTACAGGGGAGAGAATCTATGGCTACACCTTC. It codes for CASSTTGERIYGYTF.

As for this clonotype: A much larger clone is a single base away; this may be a read error. The chain couples TRBV28 to TRBJ2-5; tentatively, D is TRBD1 or TRBD2 (5 bases each). The CDR3 consists of 15 residues. Deletions cut 4 bases from V and 9 bases from J, with 21 bases between. CDR1 and CDR2 (germline): MDHEN, SYDVKM. DNA of the CDR3: TGTGCCAGCAGTTCAGCTGGGACGGTCGAGGAGGCCCAGTACTTC. Amino acid sequence: CASSSAGTVEEAQYF.

Ten or more counts support this clonotype. The V gene is TRBV2, the J gene TRBJ2-3, with D perhaps being TRBD1 or TRBD2 (5 bases each). V lost 8 bases and J lost 1, with 13 bases in between. This CDR3 is 14 amino acids long. Per the germline V gene, CDR1 is SNHLY and CDR2 is FYNNEI. The CDR3 here is CASPGRDRTDTQYF. The DNA of the CDR3 is TGTGCCAGCCCCGGAAGGGACCGCACAGATACGCAGTATTTT.

The gene calls are TRBV2 and TRBJ2-3, with 7 bases lining up with TRBD1. The CDR3 covers 15 residues. The V segment lost 6 bases and the J segment 4 bases; nucleotides outside the gene matches: 10. CDR1 and CDR2 (germline): SNHLY, FYNNEI. The DNA of the CDR3 is TGTGCCAGCAGCGAAAGACAGGGTACTGCAGATACGCAGTATTTT. It encodes CASSERQGTADTQYF.

This clonotype appeared a few times. This could be a read error, since a much larger clone is one nucleotide away. The conserved final phenylalanine or tryptophan is absent from the CDR3, which likely points to a read error. The gene calls are TRBV11-2 and TRBJ1-1; D uncertain. Deletions cut 1 base from V and 2 bases from J, with 5 bases between. The germline gives CDR1 SGHAT, CDR2 FQNNGV. CDR3 size: 13 residues. CDR3 sequence: CASSLGSNTEAFL. In DNA, the CDR3 is TGTGCCAGCAGCTTAGGCAGTAACACTGAAGCTTTCCTT.